The entry that follows covers one T cell receptor (beta chain) sequence. This entry belongs to a study of shared T cell receptors in the human thymus. This CDR3 is built from 19 residues. V dropped 3 bases and J dropped 2; count of bases not matched to a gene: 17. Germline loops: CDR1 MDHEN, CDR2 SYDVKM. Produced via immunoSEQ multiplex PCR; TCRdb's table is partial and in-frame only. The sample records roughly 500,000 clones, approximately 78% being singletons. This sample also appeared in a second study, on human thymus T cells. That work adds: Among the donors, all were healthy Finnish infants having corrective surgery for congenital heart defects.

The chain recombines TRBV28 with TRBJ2-7; TRBD1 matches 9 bases. The clonotype originates from a boy less than two years old with a congenital heart defect. Input material: thymocytes. CDR3 nucleotide sequence: TGTGCCAGCAGTTTCTACCACATCCGGGGACAGGGTCACGCCTACGAGCAGTACTTC. Encoded protein: CASSFYHIRGQGHAYEQYF.